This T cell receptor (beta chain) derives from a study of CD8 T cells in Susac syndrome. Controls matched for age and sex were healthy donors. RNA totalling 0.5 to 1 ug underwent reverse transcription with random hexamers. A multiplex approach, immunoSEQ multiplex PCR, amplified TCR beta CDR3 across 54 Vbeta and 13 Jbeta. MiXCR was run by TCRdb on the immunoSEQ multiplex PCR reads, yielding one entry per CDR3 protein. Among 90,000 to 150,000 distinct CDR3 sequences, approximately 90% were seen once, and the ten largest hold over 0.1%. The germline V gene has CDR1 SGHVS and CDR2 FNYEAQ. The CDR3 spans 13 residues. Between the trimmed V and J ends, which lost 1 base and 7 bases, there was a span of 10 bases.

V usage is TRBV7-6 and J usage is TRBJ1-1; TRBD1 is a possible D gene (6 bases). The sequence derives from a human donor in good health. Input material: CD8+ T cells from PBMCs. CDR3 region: CASSLEGGGEAFF. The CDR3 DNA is TGTGCCAGCAGCTTAGAGGGGGGGGGTGAAGCTTTCTTT.